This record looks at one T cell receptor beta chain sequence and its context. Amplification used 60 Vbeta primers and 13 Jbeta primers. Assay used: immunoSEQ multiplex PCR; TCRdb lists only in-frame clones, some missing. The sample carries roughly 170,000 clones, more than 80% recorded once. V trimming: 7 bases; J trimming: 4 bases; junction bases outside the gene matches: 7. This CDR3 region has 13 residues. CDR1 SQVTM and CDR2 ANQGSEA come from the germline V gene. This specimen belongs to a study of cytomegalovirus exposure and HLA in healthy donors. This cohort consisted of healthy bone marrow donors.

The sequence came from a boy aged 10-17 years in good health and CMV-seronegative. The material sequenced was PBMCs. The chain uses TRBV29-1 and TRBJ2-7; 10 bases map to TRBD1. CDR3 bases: TGCAGCGCTAGGACAGGGGGTGGGTACGAGCAGTACTTC. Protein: CSARTGGGYEQYF.